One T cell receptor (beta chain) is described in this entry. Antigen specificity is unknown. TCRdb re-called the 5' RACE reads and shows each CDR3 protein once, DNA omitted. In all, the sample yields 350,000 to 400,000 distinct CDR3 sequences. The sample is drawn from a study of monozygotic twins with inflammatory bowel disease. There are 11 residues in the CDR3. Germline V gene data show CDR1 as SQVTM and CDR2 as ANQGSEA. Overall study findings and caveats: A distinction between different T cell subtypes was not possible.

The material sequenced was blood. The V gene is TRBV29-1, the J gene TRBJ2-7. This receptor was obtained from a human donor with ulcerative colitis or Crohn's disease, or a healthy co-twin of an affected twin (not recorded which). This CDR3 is CSIDAGLGQYF.